This entry lists 29 T cell receptor beta chains sequenced from one sample in a study of shared clonotypes between healthy human individuals. The assay was immunoSEQ multiplex PCR, and TCRdb's table has in-frame clones only and misses some. The table lists millions of clones, 85% to 95% of them singletons, with 0.13% in the top ten. Sequencing used naive CD4+ T cells sorted from blood. The subset is: CD45RA+ positively selected. These receptors all stem from a man between 18 and 29 years old in good health.

The chain joins TRBV7-8 to TRBJ2-7; 12 bases map to TRBD2. Germline V lookup: CDR1 SGHVS, CDR2 FQNEAQ. Trimming removed 3 bases from V and 7 bases from J; junction bases left unmatched: 7. The CDR3 has 15 residues. The CDR3 coding sequence is TGTGCCAGCAGCTTGCTAGCGGGAGGGGGAGAGGAGCAGTACTTC. Amino acids: CASSLLAGGGEEQYF.

The rearrangement links TRBV7-2 to TRBJ1-5; 7 bases are shared with TRBD1. There are 15 residues in the CDR3. V was clipped by 5 bases and J by 6 bases; unmatched bases: 10. The germline V gene encodes CDR1 SGHTA and CDR2 FQGNSA. The CDR3 protein is CASSLQGDLGQPQHF. CDR3 DNA sequence: TGTGCCAGCAGCCTTCAGGGGGATTTGGGTCAGCCCCAGCATTTT.

The rearrangement joins TRBV29-1 to TRBJ2-3, with TRBD1 matching over 8 bases. Germline V gene sequence: CDR1 SQVTM, CDR2 ANQGSEA. CDR3 size: 13 residues. The junction had 8 bases not matched to a gene; V was cut back by 8 bases and J by 4 bases. The CDR3 bases are TGCAGCTCCGGACAGGGTGGGCCAGATACGCAGTATTTT. Translated: CSSGQGGPDTQYF.

The CDR3 loop reads CASSVAGSPRGETQYF. The CDR3 coding sequence is TGTGCCAGCAGCGTAGCTGGCAGCCCGAGGGGGGAGACCCAGTACTTC. The chain is built from TRBV9 and TRBJ2-5; D perhaps matches TRBD1 (6 bases). This CDR3 has 16 amino acids. Germline V gene sequence: CDR1 SGDLS, CDR2 YYNGEE. V was shortened by 0 bases and J by 5 bases, with 17 bases between the two germline ends.

This clone is a singleton in its sample. The V call is TRBV10-3, the J call TRBJ2-1; D is unclear. The CDR3 is made up of 13 amino acids. Trimming left V 0 bases short and J 7 bases short, with 7 bases between. Germline values: CDR1 ENHRY, CDR2 SYGVKD. CDR3 coding DNA: TGTGCCATCAGTGAGTCACGACCTAATGAGCAGTTCTTC. The encoded protein is CAISESRPNEQFF.

The chain is built from TRBV25-1 and TRBJ2-3, with D uncertain. Germline CDR1 reads MGHDK; CDR2 reads SYGVNS. The CDR3 runs 13 residues. V lost 0 bases and J 6 bases, leaving 7 bases between the germline ends. CDR3 nucleotide sequence: TGTGCCAGCAGTGAATATTCTCGGGATACGCAGTATTTT. It specifies CASSEYSRDTQYF. Full variable domain (missing parts from reference TRBV25-1 and TRBJ2-3): EADIYQTPRYLVIGTGKKITLECSQTMGHDKMYWYQQDPGMELHLIHYSYGVNSTEKGDLSSESTVSRIRTEHFPLTLESARPSHTSQYLCASSEYSRDTQYFGPGTRLTVL.

The DNA for the CDR3 is TGTGCCAGCAGTTCAACTACAGGGGACCTCTATAATTCACCCCTCCACTTT. Translating it yields CASSSTTGDLYNSPLHF. The chain employs TRBV27 and TRBJ1-6; TRBD1 matches at 7 bases. The CDR3 is 17 residues long. V trimming: 4 bases; J trimming: 3 bases; junction bases outside the gene matches: 9. From germline, CDR1 is MNHEY and CDR2 SMNVEV (reference sequence).

As regards this clone: Other nucleotide sequences from this sample produce the same CDR3. The chain's CDR3 is CASSFGGAGQPQHF. CDR3 coding DNA: TGCGCCAGCAGCTTCGGAGGGGCGGGACAGCCCCAGCATTTT. V gene TRBV5-1 combines with J gene TRBJ1-5; perhaps TRBD1 as D (5 bases). Trimming removed 2 bases at V and 7 bases at J, with 13 bases between. The length of the CDR3 is 14 residues. Per germline, CDR1 SGHRS and CDR2 YFSETQ.

The rearrangement uses TRBV30 and TRBJ2-7; no reliable D call. Trimming left V 7 bases short and J 2 bases short, with 18 bases between. From germline, CDR1 is GTSNPN and CDR2 SVGIG (reference sequence). The CDR3 runs 14 residues. The CDR3 sequence: CAFLSSKLPYEQYF. DNA for the CDR3: TGTGCCTTTCTCTCCAGTAAACTACCCTACGAGCAGTACTTC.

Of note for this clone: The sample has other DNA sequences that encode this CDR3 too. Here the CDR3 DNA reads TGCGCCAGCAGCTTGTTGGCAGAAGAGACCCAGTACTTC. This encodes CASSLLAEETQYF. This chain uses TRBV5-1 with TRBJ2-5; D is undetermined. V lost 1 base and J lost 3, with 7 bases in between. Germline V gene data show CDR1 as SGHRS and CDR2 as YFSETQ. CDR3 length: 13 residues.

The V and J genes are TRBV29-1 and TRBJ1-4, with D perhaps TRBD1 (6 bases). This CDR3 region has 13 residues. The V end lost 7 bases, the J end lost 8 bases, and 17 bases lay between the germline ends. From germline, CDR1 is SQVTM and CDR2 ANQGSEA. For the CDR3, the DNA is TGCAGCGCAACCTCAGGGGATCAGGAAAAACTGTTTTTT. This encodes CSATSGDQEKLFF.

The chain joins TRBV30 to TRBJ2-4, with a possible D match to TRBD2 (5 bases). With 0 bases removed from V and 4 bases from J, the gap between germline ends came to 10 bases. The CDR3 contains 14 residues. The V gene's germline CDR1 is GTSNPN and CDR2 SVGIG (reference sequence). CDR3 bases: TGTGCCTGGAGTGTCGAGGGTGGAAAAAACATTCAGTACTTC. Its translation is CAWSVEGGKNIQYF.

To note about this clone: The sample contains more than one DNA sequence encoding this CDR3. The CDR3 DNA is TGTGCCTGGAGTCGAGGGGAGTATGGCTACACCTTC. Encoded protein: CAWSRGEYGYTF. The chain combines TRBV30 with TRBJ1-2, with D perhaps TRBD1 (5 bases). The V gene lost 2 bases and the J gene lost 5 bases, with 9 bases spanning the gap. Germline V gene lookup returns CDR1 GTSNPN and CDR2 SVGIG (reference sequence). CDR3 size: 12 residues. The entire variable domain, with the rest obtained from reference TRBV30 and TRBJ1-2, is as follows: SQTIHQWPATLVQPVGSPLSLECTVEGTSNPNLYWYRQAAGRGLQLLFYSVGIGQISSEVPQNLSASRPQDRQFILSSKKLLLSDSGFYLCAWSRGEYGYTFGSGTRLTVV.

CDR3 sequence (DNA): TGTGCCAGCAGCCACATGGCGGGGGGTTTTAACGAGCAGTACTTC. Amino acids: CASSHMAGGFNEQYF. The chain combines TRBV6-5 with TRBJ2-7, with 8 bases aligning to TRBD2. The CDR3 has 15 amino acids. V shed 6 bases, J shed 5 bases, and the junction held 12 bases outside the gene matches. Per germline, CDR1 MNHEY and CDR2 SVGAGI.

This chain links TRBV19 with TRBJ2-5; TRBD2 is a possible D gene (6 bases). The DNA matches TRBJ2-7 better at its end, which makes the J call doubtful. The CDR3 totals 13 residues. Germline CDR1 and CDR2: LNHDA and SQIVND (reference sequence). The CDR3 here is CASSTGTSYEQYF. CDR3 coding DNA: TGTGCCAGTAGTACCGGGACTTCTTACGAGCAGTACTTC.

With regard to this clone: At the DNA level, this CDR3 is encoded by other sequences in the same sample as well. CDR3 in DNA: TGTGCCAGCAGCGTAGTGGCTTCAGATACGCAGTATTTT. Translation: CASSVVASDTQYF. This chain uses TRBV9 with TRBJ2-3; D not certain. Germline V gene lookup returns CDR1 SGDLS and CDR2 YYNGEE. The CDR3 is 13 residues long. The germline V and J ends were trimmed by 0 bases and 4 bases, with 6 bases remaining between them.

The chain couples TRBV6-1 to TRBJ1-5; D is ambiguous. The CDR3 contains 13 residues. The ends were cut back, 7 bases at V and 1 base at J, with 8 bases in the middle. The germline CDR1 and CDR2 sequences are MNHNS and SASEGT. The CDR3 loop is CASIDWSNQPQHF. In nucleotides, the CDR3 is TGTGCCAGCATAGATTGGAGCAATCAGCCCCAGCATTTT.

A note on this clone: The same CDR3 can be traced to other DNA sequences in this sample. This chain joins TRBV10-3 and TRBJ2-2; 9 bases fit TRBD1. The CDR3 runs 13 residues. J was trimmed by 7 bases and V by 4 bases; bases with no gene match: 1. Germline V CDR1 and CDR2: ENHRY, SYGVKD. CDR3 DNA: TGTGCCATCAGTGGGGACAGGGTCGGGGAGCTGTTTTTT. The encoded protein is CAISGDRVGELFF.

The V gene is TRBV23-1, the J gene TRBJ2-7; TRBD2 aligns across 8 bases. TRBV23-1 is identified as an open reading frame with a role that is uncertain. V dropped 0 bases and J dropped 5; count of bases not matched to a gene: 9. This CDR3 has 16 amino acids. The CDR3 loop is CASSQSGAGVSDEQYF. For the CDR3, the DNA is TGCGCCAGCAGTCAATCTGGAGCGGGAGTGAGCGACGAGCAGTACTTC.

The DNA of the CDR3 is TGTGCCAGCAGCAAGCAGGGGGAAGGGAACACTGAAGCTTTCTTT. It encodes CASSKQGEGNTEAFF. The chain joins TRBV13 to TRBJ1-1; 7 bases align to TRBD1. CDR1 and CDR2 from the germline V gene are PRHDT and FYEKMQ (reference sequence). Trimming took 5 bases from V and 1 from J; bases not matched to a gene: 7. The CDR3 extends over 15 amino acids. Combining the CDR3 with reference TRBV13 and TRBJ1-1 gives the whole variable domain AAGVIQSPRHLIKEKRETATLKCYPIPRHDTVYWYQQGPGQDPQFLISFYEKMQSDKGSIPDRFSAQQFSDYHSELNMSSLELGDSALYFCASSKQGEGNTEAFFGQGTRLTVV.

This rearrangement joins TRBV7-2 to TRBJ1-2; no firm D call. CDR1 and CDR2 from the germline V gene are SGHTA and FQGNSA. The CDR3 spans 14 residues. V lost 1 base to trimming and J lost 4 bases, with 10 bases between them. The CDR3 sequence: CASSLETAAYGYTF. As DNA, the CDR3 is TGTGCCAGCAGCTTAGAGACTGCAGCCTATGGCTACACCTTC.

About this clone: The junction departs from the called germline gene at one end, perhaps through a read error. This CDR3 is also generated by other DNA sequences in the sample. This chain links TRBV7-2 with TRBJ2-7; 10 nucleotides agree with TRBD2. The CDR3 length is 14 residues. CDR1 is SGHTA and CDR2 is FQGNSA in the germline V gene. The DNA of the CDR3 is TGTGCCAGCAGCCTAGCGGGGGAGCCCTACGAGCAGTACTTC. Its protein is CASSLAGEPYEQYF.

The chain joins TRBV4-3 to TRBJ2-7, with D unclear. Trimming stripped 1 base from V and 6 bases from J, with 10 bases between. This CDR3 has 13 residues. In germline, CDR1 is LGHNA, CDR2 YSLEER. Here the CDR3 reads CASSQAYRAEQYF. DNA of the CDR3: TGCGCCAGCAGCCAAGCCTACCGGGCCGAGCAGTACTTC.

CDR3 in amino acids: CASSMTSGTSGTAYEQYF. The CDR3 DNA is TGTGCCAGCAGTATGACGTCCGGGACTAGCGGGACCGCCTACGAGCAGTACTTC. V usage is TRBV25-1 and J usage is TRBJ2-7; 13 nucleotides align to TRBD2. CDR1 is MGHDK, CDR2 SYGVNS, per germline. This CDR3 is built from 18 residues. After removal of 5 bases from V and 2 bases from J, the junction contained 12 bases not matched to a gene.

About this clone: Other DNA sequences in the sample encode the same CDR3. The chain is built from TRBV5-1 and TRBJ1-1; D may be TRBD1 (5 bases). There are 13 residues in the CDR3. Germline V gives CDR1 SGHRS, CDR2 YFSETQ. V dropped 5 bases and J dropped 2 bases, with 10 bases sitting between them. The CDR3 here is CASSSQGNTEAFF. In DNA, the CDR3 is TGCGCCAGCAGTTCGCAGGGTAACACTGAAGCTTTCTTT.

The chain couples TRBV5-1 to TRBJ2-7; 8 nucleotides agree with TRBD2. V lost 0 bases to trimming and J lost 3 bases; unmatched junction nucleotides: 5. Germline loops: CDR1 SGHRS, CDR2 YFSETQ. This CDR3 comprises 15 residues. CDR3 sequence (DNA): TGCGCCAGCAGCTTGGGCGGGGGGCGAAACTACGAGCAGTACTTC. Translated: CASSLGGGRNYEQYF.

This clone showed up just once. The chain recombines TRBV2 with TRBJ2-5; 7 bases line up with TRBD2. The CDR3 contains 13 residues. Germline V CDR1 and CDR2: SNHLY, FYNNEI. Germline trimming cut 6 bases from V and 5 bases from J; bases unmatched to any gene: 6. For the CDR3, the DNA is TGTGCCAGCAGCGGACTAGAGGGGGAGACCCAGTACTTC. Its protein is CASSGLEGETQYF.

V and J are TRBV9 and TRBJ2-6; D is unclear. Germline V CDR1 and CDR2: SGDLS, YYNGEE. The CDR3 extends over 19 amino acids. V was pared by 3 bases and J by 0 bases, with 19 bases between. The DNA for the CDR3 is TGTGCCAGCAGCGCCCGTAGAGGAGTGGGCGCCTCTGGGGCCAACGTCCTGACTTTC. Translating it yields CASSARRGVGASGANVLTF.

The chain uses TRBV7-8 and TRBJ2-7, with D hard to call. CDR3 length equals 14 residues. Germline V gene sequence: CDR1 SGHVS, CDR2 FQNEAQ. V lost 1 base and J lost 2, with 9 bases in between. The CDR3 nucleotides read TGTGCCAGCAGCTTAGTTACAGAAGCCTACGAGCAGTACTTC. This codes for CASSLVTEAYEQYF.